The clone carrying this TCR beta chain was seen more than once but under ten times. These data originate in a study of response to subunit inactivated influenza vaccine. MiXCR was run by TCRdb on the RT-PCR reads, yielding one entry per CDR3 protein. This sample has 500,000 or so distinct CDR3 sequences, with 16% found just once. The clonotype comes from a man between 50 and 69 years old who received an inactivated influenza vaccine. The specimen comprised CD4+ T cells sorted from PBMCs, sampled less than 25 months after vaccination.

This chain's CDR3 is CSIRTSGNTIYF. The CDR3, as DNA: TGCAGCATAAGGACCTCTGGAAACACCATATATTTT. This rearrangement joins TRBV20-1 to TRBJ1-3, with D unclear. Germline CDR1 and CDR2: DFQATT and SNEGSKA (reference sequence). The CDR3 totals 12 residues.